This entry features one T cell receptor beta chain sequence. Antigen specificity is unknown. These data belong to a study of T-cell reconstitution after alpha-beta-depleted transplantation in children. The germline V gene has CDR1 DFQATT and CDR2 SNEGSKA (reference sequence). The ends lost 3 bases at V and 5 bases at J; junction bases unmatched: 13. The CDR3 length is 17 residues. Study conclusions and caveats: Where alpha-beta T cells came from about two months after transplant was reportedly several hundred expanded graft clones. T-cell counts and diversity were attributed mostly to newly produced T cells one year after transplant.

A TCRbeta library incorporating unique molecular identifiers was prepared. TCRdb called the PCR reads again in MiXCR, with one record for every CDR3 protein. Among hundreds of thousands of distinct CDR3 sequences listed, 15% to 20% were seen once. The chain uses TRBV20-1 and TRBJ2-5, with 12 bases fitting TRBD2. The clonotype was recovered from a boy in the first two years of life who had a stem cell transplant for Wiskott-Aldrich syndrome, so the T cells may come from the graft donor. The sample consisted of PBMCs, mostly from graft donor cells, taken 360 days after TCRalphabeta/CD19-depleted stem cell transplant. In DNA form, the CDR3 reads TGCAGTGCTAGCCCCATGGGGCGACTAGCGGGGGATGAGACCCAGTACTTC. Amino acid sequence: CSASPMGRLAGDETQYF.